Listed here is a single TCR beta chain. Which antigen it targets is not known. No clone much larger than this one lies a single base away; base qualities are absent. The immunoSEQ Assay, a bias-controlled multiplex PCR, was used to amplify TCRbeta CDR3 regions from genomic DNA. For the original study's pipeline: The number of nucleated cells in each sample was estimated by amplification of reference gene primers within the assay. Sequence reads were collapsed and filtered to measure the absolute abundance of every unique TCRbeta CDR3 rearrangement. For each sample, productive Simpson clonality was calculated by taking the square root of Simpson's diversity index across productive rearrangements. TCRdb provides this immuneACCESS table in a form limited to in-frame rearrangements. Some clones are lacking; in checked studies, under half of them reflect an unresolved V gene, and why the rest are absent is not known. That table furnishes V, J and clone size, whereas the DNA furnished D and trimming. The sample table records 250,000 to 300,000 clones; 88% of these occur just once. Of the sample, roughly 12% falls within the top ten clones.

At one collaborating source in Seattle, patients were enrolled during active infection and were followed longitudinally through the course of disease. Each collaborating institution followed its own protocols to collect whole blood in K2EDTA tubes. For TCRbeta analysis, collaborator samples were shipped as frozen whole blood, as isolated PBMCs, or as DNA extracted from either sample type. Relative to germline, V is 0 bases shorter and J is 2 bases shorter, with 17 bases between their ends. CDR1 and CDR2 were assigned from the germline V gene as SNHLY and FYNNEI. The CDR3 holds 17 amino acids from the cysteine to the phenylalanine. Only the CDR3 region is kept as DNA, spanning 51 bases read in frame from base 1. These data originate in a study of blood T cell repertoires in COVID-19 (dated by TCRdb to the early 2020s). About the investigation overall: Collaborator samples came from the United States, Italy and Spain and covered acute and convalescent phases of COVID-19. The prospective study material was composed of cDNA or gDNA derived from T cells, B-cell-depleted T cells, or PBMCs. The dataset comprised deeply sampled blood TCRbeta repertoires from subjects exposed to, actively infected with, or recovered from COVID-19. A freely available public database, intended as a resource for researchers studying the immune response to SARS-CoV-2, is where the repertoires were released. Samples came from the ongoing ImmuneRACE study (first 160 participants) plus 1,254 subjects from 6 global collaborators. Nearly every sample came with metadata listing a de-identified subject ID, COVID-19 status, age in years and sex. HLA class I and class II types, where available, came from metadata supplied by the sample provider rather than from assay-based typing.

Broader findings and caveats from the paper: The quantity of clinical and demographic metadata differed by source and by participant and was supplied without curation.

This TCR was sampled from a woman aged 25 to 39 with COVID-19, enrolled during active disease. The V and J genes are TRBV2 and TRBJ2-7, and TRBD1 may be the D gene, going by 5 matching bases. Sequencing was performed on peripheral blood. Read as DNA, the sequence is TGTGCCAGCAGTGAAGCGCTTCAGGGCGCATTAACCTACGAGCAGTACTTC. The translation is CASSEALQGALTYEQYF.